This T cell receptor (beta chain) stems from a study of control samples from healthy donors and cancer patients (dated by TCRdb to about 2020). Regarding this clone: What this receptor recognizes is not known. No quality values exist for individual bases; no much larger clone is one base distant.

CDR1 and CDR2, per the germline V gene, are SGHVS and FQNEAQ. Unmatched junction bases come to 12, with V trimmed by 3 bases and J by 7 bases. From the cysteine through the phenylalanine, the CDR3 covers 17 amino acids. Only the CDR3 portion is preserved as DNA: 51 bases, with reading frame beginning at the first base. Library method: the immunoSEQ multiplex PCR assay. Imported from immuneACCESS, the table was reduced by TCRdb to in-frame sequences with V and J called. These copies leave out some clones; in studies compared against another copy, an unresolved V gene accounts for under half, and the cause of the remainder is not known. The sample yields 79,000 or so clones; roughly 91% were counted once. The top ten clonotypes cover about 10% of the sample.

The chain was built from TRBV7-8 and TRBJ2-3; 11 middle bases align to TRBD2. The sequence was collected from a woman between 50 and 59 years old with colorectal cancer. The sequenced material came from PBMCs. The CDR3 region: CASSFPPTSGDSNTQYF. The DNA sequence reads TGTGCCAGCAGCTTCCCCCCGACTAGCGGGGATTCGAATACGCAGTATTTT.